The 18 T cell receptor beta chains given below trace back to one sample, sequenced in a study of tumor-infiltrating lymphocytes in primary liver carcinoma. With a constant-region primer, TCR beta cDNA was made from roughly 500 ng of total RNA. The TCR beta library was amplified through three nested multiplex PCR rounds in a modified ARM-PCR procedure. TRBV1-TRBV30 forward primers and a C-beta reverse primer were used in the first two PCR rounds, which each ran for approximately 11 cycles. In TCRdb, the multiplex PCR reads were re-called with MiXCR into one record per CDR3 protein. The table lists 20,000 to 25,000 distinct CDR3 sequences, approximately 79% of them singletons. Co-extraction yielded RNA and DNA from around 20-30 mg of unsorted bulk tissue. Sequencing was done on a sample of liver tumor tissue from sampling region 1. As for subset: tumor region T1, superior pole. These receptors were collected from a woman in her twenties or thirties with primary liver carcinoma and hepatitis B virus infection.

Note on this clonotype: Germline and junction disagree at one end, which may indicate a read error. The genes are TRBV4-3 and TRBJ2-1, with D perhaps TRBD2 (6 bases). CDR3 size: 16 residues. Germline values: CDR1 LGHNA, CDR2 YSLEER. The CDR3 is CASSQHAGCSYNEQFF. DNA for the CDR3: TGCGCTAGCAGCCAACATGCGGGATGCTCCTACAATGAGCAGTTCTTC.

This chain uses TRBV6-5 with TRBJ2-4; either TRBD1 or TRBD2 may fit D (5 bases each). Germline loops: CDR1 MNHEY, CDR2 SVGAGI. The CDR3 runs to 13 residues. V was cut by 10 bases and J by 6 bases, with 16 bases left in between. The CDR3 DNA reads as TGTGCCACTACTAGGGGCCTTAGAAACATTCAGTACTTC. This encodes CATTRGLRNIQYF.

The CDR3 sequence: CASSRFGIVGKQYF. The CDR3 DNA sequence: TGTGCCAGCAGCCGCTTCGGGATAGTGGGCAAGCAGTACTTC. The rearrangement links TRBV11-2 to TRBJ2-7; D is possibly TRBD2 (5 bases). Trimming stripped 5 bases from V and 8 bases from J, with 19 bases between. Germline CDR1 is SGHAT and CDR2 is FQNNGV. The CDR3 runs to 14 residues.

As for this clonotype: The conserved final phenylalanine or tryptophan is absent from the CDR3, which likely points to a read error. The genes are TRBV6-2 or TRBV6-3 and TRBJ2-3, with 12 bases lining up with TRBD2. Germline loops: CDR1 MNHEY, CDR2 SVGEGT. Unmatched junction bases numbered 4, after V lost 0 bases and J lost 3 bases. CDR3 length: 17 amino acids. This chain's CDR3 is CASSYSGTSGRTDTQYY. CDR3 bases: TGTGCCAGCAGTTACTCGGGGACTAGCGGGCGAACAGATACGCAGTATTAT.

Points on this clonotype: One junction end does not reproduce the germline sequence, and a read error may be involved. The rearrangement uses TRBV7-9 and TRBJ2-1, with 10 nucleotides matching TRBD2. CDR1 SEHNR and CDR2 FQNEAQ come from the germline V gene (reference sequence). This CDR3 has 16 residues. The CDR3 region is CASSLGTSGVRNEQFF. The CDR3 DNA reads TGTGCCAGCAGCTTAGGGACTAGCGGAGTTAGGAATGAGCAATTCTTC.

Comments on this clonotype: Sequence at one end of the junction differs from germline and may be a read error. The chain uses TRBV10-3 and TRBJ2-1; 7 bases agree with TRBD1. The CDR3 extends over 14 amino acids. The germline CDR1 and CDR2 sequences are ENHRY and SYGVKD. This CDR3 is CAISDEGGIDEQFF. The CDR3 DNA reads TGTGCCATCAGTGATGAAGGGGGCATCGATGAACAGTTCTTC.

The V call is TRBV5-4, the J call TRBJ2-3; D is unclear. Germline CDR1 is SGHNT and CDR2 is YYREEE (reference sequence). V was trimmed by 6 bases and J by 2 bases, leaving 22 bases between them. The CDR3 length is 17 residues. CDR3 loop: CASNVDGHPPPTDTQYF. The DNA for the CDR3 is TGTGCCAGCAATGTAGACGGTCACCCTCCACCCACAGATACGCAGTATTTT. Drawing the rest from reference TRBV5-4 and TRBJ2-3, the complete variable domain is ETGVTQSPTHLIKTRGQQVTLRCSSQSGHNTVSWYQQALGQGPQFIFQYYREEENGRGNFPPRFSGLQFPNYSSELNVNALELDDSALYLCASNVDGHPPPTDTQYFGPGTRLTVL.

This CDR3 is CASRGPSGDNERFF. CDR3 in DNA: TGTGCCAGCAGGGGGCCTAGCGGCGACAATGAGAGGTTCTTC. The J gene is TRBJ2-1, the V gene TRBV28; TRBD2 matches at 7 bases. Trimming cost V 6 bases and J 15 bases; bases outside gene matches: 17. The CDR3 consists of 14 residues. The germline gives CDR1 MDHEN, CDR2 SYDVKM.

By sample fraction, this clonotype is medium-sized (0.01 to 0.1%). V is TRBV5-4 and J is TRBJ2-1; D may correspond to TRBD1 or TRBD2 (6 bases each). The germline V gene encodes CDR1 SGHNT and CDR2 YYREEE (reference sequence). Trimming took 4 bases from V and 8 from J, leaving 19 bases between them. The CDR3 contains 15 residues. CDR3 protein: CASSPEGGGLYEQFF. CDR3 DNA: TGTGCCAGCAGCCCAGAGGGGGGAGGCCTTTATGAGCAGTTCTTC.

In the case of this clonotype: A read error may produce the germline difference seen at one junction end. The chain joins TRBV30 to TRBJ2-3, with 7 nucleotides matching TRBD1. The V gene's germline CDR1 is GTSNPN and CDR2 SVGIG (reference sequence). The CDR3 length is 14 residues. The CDR3 region has the DNA TGTACCTGGAGTCCGGGGACAGGCACAGATACGCAGTATTTT. Translating it yields CTWSPGTGTDTQYF.

This rearrangement joins TRBV29-1 to TRBJ1-1; 9 nucleotides line up with TRBD1. This CDR3 contains 13 residues. Germline trimming cut 6 bases from V and 3 bases from J; bases unmatched to any gene: 5. The germline CDR1 and CDR2 sequences are SQVTM and ANQGSEA. The CDR3 protein is CSVLTGGDTEAFF. CDR3 DNA sequence: TGCAGCGTGCTGACAGGGGGTGACACTGAAGCTTTCTTT.

Concerning this clonotype: An end of the junction differs from the germline gene, which may be a read error. The chain couples TRBV14 to TRBJ1-2; D is unclear. The CDR3 totals 13 residues. Germline lookup yields CDR1 SGHDN and CDR2 FVKESK. The CDR3 coding sequence is TGTGTCAGCAGCCATCCCCGGCTGGGTGGCTACACCTTC. As protein: CVSSHPRLGGYTF.

The chain joins TRBV11-3 to TRBJ1-6; D ambiguous. The germline gives CDR1 SGHNT, CDR2 YENEEA. This CDR3 has 15 residues. V lost 3 bases, J lost 17 bases, and 23 bases lay in between. In DNA form, the CDR3 reads TGTGCCAGCAGCTTTAAGTGGAGCTGTAATTCACTCTTCCACTTT. This codes for CASSFKWSCNSLFHF.

The rearrangement links TRBV4-2 to TRBJ1-2; 7 nucleotides line up with TRBD1. The germline V gene has CDR1 LGHNA and CDR2 YNFKEQ. The CDR3 length is 15 residues. V lost 4 bases and J lost 10; bases outside the gene matches: 15. This chain's CDR3 is CASSLGRQGGYNYTF. Written as DNA, the CDR3 is TGTGCCAGCAGCCTTGGCAGGCAGGGGGGTTATAACTACACCTTC.

As to this clonotype: Sequence at one end of the junction differs from germline and may be a read error. CDR3 amino acids: CASSLSVGISYGQYF. The CDR3 DNA reads TGTGCCAGCAGCCTTTCTGTGGGAATATCCTACGGGCAGTACTTC. The chain joins TRBV11-2 to TRBJ2-7; no reliable D call. The CDR3 extends over 15 amino acids. The germline gives CDR1 SGHAT, CDR2 FQNNGV.

The rearrangement uses TRBV5-4 and TRBJ1-4, with 7 bases identical to TRBD1. The CDR3 is 15 amino acids. Germline V gene data show CDR1 as SGHNT and CDR2 as YYREEE (reference sequence). Here the CDR3 DNA reads TGTGCGGGCAGCTTCAACAGGGGACTTAATGAAAAACTGTTTTTT. Amino acids: CAGSFNRGLNEKLFF.

The chain has TRBV4-3 and TRBJ2-7; TRBD2 matches at 7 bases. The CDR3 covers 18 residues. The germline CDR1 and CDR2 sequences are LGHNA and YSLEER. The CDR3 spells CTNSQAVTGGHISCEQYF. The CDR3, as DNA: TGCACCAACAGCCAAGCTGTGACGGGGGGTCACATTAGCTGCGAGCAGTACTTC.

This chain connects TRBV14 to TRBJ2-5, with TRBD1 matching 12 bases. Germline values: CDR1 SGHDN, CDR2 FVKESK. The CDR3 runs to 17 residues. V gave up 3 bases and J gave up 5 bases; unmatched junction bases: 10. DNA of the CDR3: TGTGCCAGCAGCCAGTTCGCGGGACAGGGGGCAAGGGAGACCCAGTACTTC. It encodes CASSQFAGQGARETQYF.